Presented here are 29 T cell receptor beta chains from one specimen sequenced in a study of OX40 agonist ivuxolimab in advanced cancers. Produced via immunoSEQ multiplex PCR; TCRdb's table is partial and in-frame only. The data show approximately 100,000 clones, with approximately 90% seen just once and approximately 0.48% held by the top ten. The sequenced sample was CD4+ or CD8+ T cells sorted from blood, obtained in a trial of the OX40 agonist ivuxolimab. The receptors were gathered from an adult with an advanced solid tumor such as melanoma, head and neck, liver or kidney cancer.

The chain is built from TRBV12-2 and TRBJ1-1. TRBV12-2 is a pseudogene segment. This CDR3 has 11 residues. The chain's CDR3 is CASRFMIEAFF. The CDR3 DNA reads as TGTGCAAGTCGCTTTATGATTGAAGCTTTCTTT.

J is TRBJ1-5 and V is TRBV19; maybe TRBD1 (6 bases). Trimming took off 9 bases at V and 0 bases at J, with 12 bases between the two ends. This CDR3 contains 14 residues. Germline values: CDR1 LNHDA, CDR2 SQIVND (reference sequence). This CDR3 is CASRTAYSNQPQHF. CDR3 bases: TGTGCCAGCCGGACAGCTTATAGCAATCAGCCCCAGCATTTT. Together with reference TRBV19 and TRBJ1-5, the CDR3 gives the full variable domain: DGGITQSPKYLFRKEGQNVTLSCEQNLNHDAMYWYRQDPGQGLRLIYYSQIVNDFQKGDIAEGYSVSREKKESFPLTVTSAQKNPTAFYLCASRTAYSNQPQHFGDGTRLSIL.

This chain uses TRBV18 with TRBJ1-1; possible D gene TRBD1, 5 bases. V dropped 2 bases and J dropped 4 bases, with 11 bases sitting between them. The CDR3 has 14 amino acids. CDR1 and CDR2 from the germline V gene are KGHSH and LQKENI. This CDR3 is CASSPGDRGTEAFF. CDR3 coding DNA: TGTGCCAGCTCACCAGGGGACCGGGGCACTGAAGCTTTCTTT.

Turning to this clone: Other DNA sequences in the sample encode the same CDR3. The J gene is TRBJ1-3, the V gene TRBV6-1, with D maybe TRBD1 (5 bases). The CDR3 runs 16 residues. Per germline, CDR1 MNHNS and CDR2 SASEGT. V lost 0 bases, J lost 0 bases, and 9 bases lay in between. CDR3 DNA: TGTGCCAGCAGTGAAGCGGGGGGGGTCTCTGGAAACACCATATATTTT. The encoded protein is CASSEAGGVSGNTIYF.

The gene calls are TRBV15 and TRBJ2-5; no definite D call. This CDR3 is built from 15 residues. Trimming pared 0 bases from V and 1 base from J, leaving 9 bases between. Germline V CDR1 and CDR2: LNHNV, YYDKDF (reference sequence). CDR3 region: CATSRDVQPQETQYF. The CDR3 DNA is TGTGCCACCAGCAGAGATGTTCAACCCCAAGAGACCCAGTACTTC.

The V and J genes are TRBV19 and TRBJ2-7; maybe TRBD1 (6 bases). The germline gives CDR1 LNHDA, CDR2 SQIVND (reference sequence). Trimming pared 7 bases from V and 6 bases from J, leaving 16 bases between. The CDR3 is 13 amino acids. The CDR3 region is CASMGQGIPEQYF. The CDR3 coding sequence is TGTGCCAGTATGGGGCAGGGGATCCCCGAGCAGTACTTC.

The V gene is TRBV18, the J gene TRBJ2-1; 11 bases agree with TRBD2. Trimming took 4 bases from V and 6 from J; bases not matched to a gene: 2. CDR1 and CDR2 from the germline V gene are KGHSH and LQKENI. CDR3 length: 14 residues. The CDR3 bases are TGTGCCAGCTCACGTAGCGGGGGGGCCAATGAGCAGTTCTTC. This codes for CASSRSGGANEQFF.

V usage is TRBV7-6 and J usage is TRBJ2-3; TRBD1 matches at 9 bases. CDR3 length: 16 amino acids. CDR1 and CDR2 (germline): SGHVS, FNYEAQ. V trimming: 5 bases; J trimming: 10 bases; junction bases outside the gene matches: 16. The CDR3 nucleotides read TGTGCCAGCAGCCCATACAGGGGGCGAGCGACGAGTGCGCAGTATTTT. Residues: CASSPYRGRATSAQYF.

The chain employs TRBV11-2 and TRBJ2-5; 9 bases fit TRBD2. V lost 5 bases to trimming and J lost 5 bases; unmatched junction nucleotides: 9. The CDR3 totals 15 residues. Germline lookup yields CDR1 SGHAT and CDR2 FQNNGV. In nucleotides, the CDR3 is TGTGCCAGCAGCGCGGGGGGGGCGCGGGCTGAGACCCAGTACTTC. It translates to CASSAGGARAETQYF.

This chain links TRBV28 with TRBJ1-4, with 9 bases matching TRBD1. There are 16 residues in the CDR3. The ends lost 5 bases at V and 7 bases at J; junction bases unmatched: 11. The germline CDR1 and CDR2 sequences are MDHEN and SYDVKM. The chain's CDR3 is CASSPSGQGRPEKLFF. The DNA for the CDR3 is TGTGCCAGCAGTCCTTCCGGACAGGGGAGACCTGAAAAACTGTTTTTT.

The chain links TRBV7-2 to TRBJ2-7; 8 nucleotides align to TRBD2. The CDR3 extends over 14 amino acids. Germline CDR1 SGHTA, CDR2 FQGNSA. Trimming removed 4 bases from V and 6 bases from J; junction bases left unmatched: 8. CDR3 nucleotides: TGTGCCAGCAGCTCGGGGGGGCCTTCACGCGAGCAGTACTTC. Translation: CASSSGGPSREQYF.

J is TRBJ2-5 and V is TRBV2, with a tentative D call TRBD2 (6 bases). V was clipped by 9 bases and J by 5 bases, with 10 bases between them. The CDR3 contains 11 residues. Germline loops: CDR1 SNHLY, CDR2 FYNNEI. The CDR3 DNA sequence: TGTGCCAGGAGACTAGGGGAGACCCAGTACTTC. This gives the protein CARRLGETQYF.

The genes are TRBV10-3 and TRBJ1-5, with 10 bases aligning to TRBD1. The CDR3 loop spans 13 amino acids. Germline assignment: CDR1 ENHRY and CDR2 SYGVKD. Losses at the gene ends were 6 bases for V and 7 bases for J; bases not matched to a gene: 3. CDR3 sequence reads: CAIRDRGEQPQHF. The CDR3 bases are TGTGCCATCAGGGACAGGGGGGAACAGCCCCAGCATTTT.

V gene TRBV14 combines with J gene TRBJ1-1, with 10 bases that match TRBD1. Germline CDR1 and CDR2: SGHDN and FVKESK. This CDR3 region has 15 residues. V trimming: 4 bases; J trimming: 1 base; junction bases outside the gene matches: 3. The CDR3 DNA reads TGTGCCAGCAGCCGACGACAGGGGGCGAACACTGAAGCTTTCTTT. It encodes CASSRRQGANTEAFF. Combining the CDR3 with reference TRBV14 and TRBJ1-1 gives the whole variable domain EAGVTQFPSHSVIEKGQTVTLRCDPISGHDNLYWYRRVMGKEIKFLLHFVKESKQDESGMPNNRFLAERTGGTYSTLKVQPAELEDSGVYFCASSRRQGANTEAFFGQGTRLTVV.

V and J are TRBV10-3 and TRBJ2-2; no clear D. V was cut by 4 bases and J by 0 bases, with 9 bases left in between. Germline V gene lookup returns CDR1 ENHRY and CDR2 SYGVKD. The CDR3 spans 15 residues. The CDR3: CAISVQYANTGELFF. CDR3 coding DNA: TGTGCCATCAGTGTCCAGTACGCGAACACCGGGGAGCTGTTTTTT.

This rearrangement joins TRBV5-5 to TRBJ1-1; D gene ambiguous. Germline assignment: CDR1 SGHKS and CDR2 YYEKEE (reference sequence). V was pared by 4 bases and J by 3 bases, with 16 bases between. This CDR3 region has 15 residues. Written as DNA, the CDR3 is TGTGCCAGCAGCCAATACACATTTGCGGACACTGAAGCTTTCTTT. As protein: CASSQYTFADTEAFF.

V gene TRBV30 combines with J gene TRBJ1-1, with unresolved D. This CDR3 spans 13 amino acids. In germline, CDR1 is GTSNPN, CDR2 SVGIG (reference sequence). Trimming took 4 bases from V and 0 from J, leaving 9 bases between them. The CDR3 loop reads CAWIGLMNTEAFF. CDR3 sequence (DNA): TGTGCCTGGATAGGTCTCATGAACACTGAAGCTTTCTTT.

The chain combines TRBV6-1 with TRBJ1-2; D uncertain. V was pared by 3 bases and J by 4 bases, with 15 bases between. The CDR3 runs to 15 residues. Germline V gene sequence: CDR1 MNHNS, CDR2 SASEGT. The CDR3 DNA reads as TGTGCCAGCAGTGAGCTGTCGCGAAGGAGCTATGGCTACACCTTC. Protein: CASSELSRRSYGYTF.

This clone came up once. The V and J genes are TRBV19 and TRBJ1-1; 9 bases are a match to TRBD1. V shed 7 bases and J 4 bases; nucleotides not matched to a gene: 7. CDR1 is LNHDA and CDR2 is SQIVND in the germline V gene (reference sequence). CDR3 length equals 14 residues. The CDR3, as DNA: TGTGCCAGTATGGGTAGGACAGGGGCCACTGAAGCTTTCTTT. Translation gives CASMGRTGATEAFF.

V usage is TRBV5-1 and J usage is TRBJ2-5; 11 nucleotides align to TRBD1. With V trimmed by 0 bases and J by 5 bases, 6 bases remained unmatched. There are 16 residues in the CDR3. The germline gives CDR1 SGHRS, CDR2 YFSETQ. The CDR3, as DNA: TGCGCCAGCAGCTTGGCGGGGACAGGGGGACGGGAGACCCAGTACTTC. Its translation: CASSLAGTGGRETQYF.

This chain uses TRBV19 with TRBJ1-1; D remains unclear. This CDR3 has 13 residues. Germline CDR1 LNHDA, CDR2 SQIVND (reference sequence). Trimming left V 6 bases short and J 4 bases short, with 12 bases between. The CDR3: CASSRSVFTEAFF. CDR3 nucleotide sequence: TGTGCCAGTAGCCGCTCCGTATTCACTGAAGCTTTCTTT.

This clone occurred a few times. The chain joins TRBV5-1 to TRBJ1-6, with D possibly matching TRBD1 (6 bases). V was pared by 3 bases and J by 6 bases, with 16 bases between. Germline CDR1 SGHRS, CDR2 YFSETQ. This CDR3 has 16 amino acids. The CDR3: CASSYNREGGNSPLHF. As DNA, the CDR3 is TGCGCCAGCAGCTACAACAGGGAAGGAGGTAATTCACCCCTCCACTTT.

The V gene is TRBV10-1, the J gene TRBJ2-3; TRBD2 matches 12 bases. The trim removed 4 bases at V and 3 bases at J, leaving 2 bases unmatched. The germline gives CDR1 WNHNN, CDR2 SYGVQD (reference sequence). The CDR3 spans 15 residues. The chain's CDR3 is CASSGTSGATDTQYF. The DNA of the CDR3 is TGCGCCAGCAGTGGGACTAGCGGGGCGACAGATACGCAGTATTTT.

The chain uses TRBV6-1 and TRBJ2-3; 7 positions match TRBD1. CDR1 MNHNS and CDR2 SASEGT come from the germline V gene. The CDR3 length is 13 residues. V lost 8 bases, J lost 2 bases, and 4 bases stayed unmatched. The CDR3 sequence is CASWGQSTDTQYF. Written as DNA, the CDR3 is TGTGCCAGCTGGGGACAGTCCACAGATACGCAGTATTTT.

The chain recombines TRBV7-2 with TRBJ1-5; a weak D match, TRBD1 (5 bases). The V gene lost 8 bases and the J gene lost 6 bases, with 14 bases spanning the gap. The germline CDR1 and CDR2 sequences are SGHTA and FQGNSA. The CDR3 loop spans 13 amino acids. The CDR3: CASDLGAGQPQHF. The CDR3 bases are TGTGCCAGCGACCTAGGGGCAGGTCAGCCCCAGCATTTT.

The rearrangement uses TRBV19 and TRBJ2-1, with 8 positions matching TRBD1. The CDR3 consists of 14 residues. CDR1 and CDR2 from the germline V gene are LNHDA and SQIVND (reference sequence). With 7 bases clipped from V and 6 bases from J, the junction kept 8 bases outside the gene matches. The DNA for the CDR3 is TGTGCCAGTACTCTGCAGGGGGCTAGCAATGAGCAGTTCTTC. It codes for CASTLQGASNEQFF.

The chain joins TRBV30 to TRBJ2-3; 7 positions match TRBD2. CDR3 size: 15 residues. Germline-derived CDR1 and CDR2 are GTSNPN and SVGIG (reference sequence). V gave up 0 bases and J gave up 2 bases; unmatched junction bases: 5. CDR3: CAWSVGGGSTDTQYF. The CDR3, as DNA: TGTGCCTGGAGTGTGGGGGGGGGATCCACAGATACGCAGTATTTT.

This rearrangement joins TRBV12-5 to TRBJ1-1; no definite D call. CDR3 length: 13 amino acids. With 5 bases removed from V and 0 bases from J, the gap between germline ends came to 7 bases. CDR1 and CDR2 (germline): LGHNT, FRNRAP. The CDR3 DNA sequence: TGTGCTAGTGGTAACCACATGAACACTGAAGCTTTCTTT. Amino acids: CASGNHMNTEAFF.

CDR3 bases: TGTGCCAGCAGCTCGGAACCGCGTATGGATTCACCCCTCCACTTT. As protein: CASSSEPRMDSPLHF. The chain employs TRBV5-4 and TRBJ1-6; D gene unclear. The germline V gene has CDR1 SGHNT and CDR2 YYREEE (reference sequence). The CDR3 is 15 residues long. Trimming removed 3 bases at V and 8 bases at J, with 15 bases between.